This TCR beta chain was documented in a study of T cells in Graves' hyperthyroidism and ophthalmopathy. Regarding the study as a whole: Stable hyperthyroidism and ophthalmopathy were separated using 13 V-J signatures. Onset of ophthalmopathy came a median around 6.2 months after the model predicted it. Most thyroid clonotypes expanded above 0.001 appeared in blood too.

V was clipped by 0 bases and J by 12 bases, with 9 bases between them. In germline, CDR1 is ENHRY, CDR2 SYGVKD. CDR3 length equals 12 residues. Only one count was recorded for this clonotype. The antigen is unknown. RNA transcripts provided the source from which TCR beta CDR3 regions were amplified. Researchers ran a first-round RT-PCR on the TCR CDR3 using the HTBI primer set. TCRdb re-analysed the multiplex PCR reads in MiXCR, keeping a single row per CDR3 protein. The table includes some 800,000 distinct CDR3 sequences, roughly 40% detected once. Material: blood. The chain combines TRBV10-3 with TRBJ1-5; maybe TRBD1 (6 bases). This clonotype was sampled from a man between 18 and 35 years old with Graves' hyperthyroidism. The DNA for the CDR3 is TGTGCCATCAGTGAGTCGGAACAGGGCCAGCATTTT. This codes for CAISESEQGQHF.